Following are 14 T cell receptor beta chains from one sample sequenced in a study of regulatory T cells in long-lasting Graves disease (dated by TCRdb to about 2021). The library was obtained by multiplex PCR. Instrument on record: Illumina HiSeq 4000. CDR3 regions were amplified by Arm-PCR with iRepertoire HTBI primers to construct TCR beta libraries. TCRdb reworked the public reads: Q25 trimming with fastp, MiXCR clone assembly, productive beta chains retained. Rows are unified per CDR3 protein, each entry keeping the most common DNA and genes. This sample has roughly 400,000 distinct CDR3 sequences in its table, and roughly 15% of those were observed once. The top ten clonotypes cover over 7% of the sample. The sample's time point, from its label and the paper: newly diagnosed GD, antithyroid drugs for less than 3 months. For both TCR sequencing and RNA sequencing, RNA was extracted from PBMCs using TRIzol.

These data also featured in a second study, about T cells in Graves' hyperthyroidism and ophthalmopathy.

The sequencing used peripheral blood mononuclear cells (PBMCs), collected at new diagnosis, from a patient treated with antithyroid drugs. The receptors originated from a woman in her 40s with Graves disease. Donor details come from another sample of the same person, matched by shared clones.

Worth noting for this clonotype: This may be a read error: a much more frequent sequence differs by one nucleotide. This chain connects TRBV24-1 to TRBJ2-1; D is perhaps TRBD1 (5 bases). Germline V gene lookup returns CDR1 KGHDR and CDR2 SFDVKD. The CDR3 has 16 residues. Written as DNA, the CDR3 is TGTGCCACCAGTGCTGACAGCGTAGGCTCCTGCAATGAGCAGTTCTTC. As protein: CATSADSVGSCNEQFF.

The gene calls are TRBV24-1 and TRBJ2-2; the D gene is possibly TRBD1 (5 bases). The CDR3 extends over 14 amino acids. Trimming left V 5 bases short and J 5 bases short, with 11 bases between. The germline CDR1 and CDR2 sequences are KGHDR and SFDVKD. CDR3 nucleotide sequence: TGTGCCACCAGTGGCAGGGATGTGACCGGGGAGCTGTTTTTT. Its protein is CATSGRDVTGELFF.

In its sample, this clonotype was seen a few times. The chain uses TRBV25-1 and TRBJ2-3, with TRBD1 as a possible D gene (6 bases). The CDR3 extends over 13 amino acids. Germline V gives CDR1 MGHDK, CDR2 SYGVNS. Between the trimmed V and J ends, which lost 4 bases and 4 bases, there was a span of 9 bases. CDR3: CASSVTGPDTQYF. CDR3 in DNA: TGTGCCAGCAGTGTGACAGGTCCAGATACGCAGTATTTT.

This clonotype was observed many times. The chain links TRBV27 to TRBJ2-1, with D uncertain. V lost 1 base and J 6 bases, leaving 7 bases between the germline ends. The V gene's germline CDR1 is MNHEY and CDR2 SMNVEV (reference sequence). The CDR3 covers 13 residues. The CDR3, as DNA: TGTGCCAGCAGTTTATATTCCGGCAATGAGCAGTTCTTC. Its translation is CASSLYSGNEQFF.

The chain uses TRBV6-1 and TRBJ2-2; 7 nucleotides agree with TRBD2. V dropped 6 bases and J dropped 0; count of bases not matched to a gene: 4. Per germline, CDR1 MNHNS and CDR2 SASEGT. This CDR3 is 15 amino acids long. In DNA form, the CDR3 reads TGTGCCAGCAGCAAGAGCGGGACGAACACCGGGGAGCTGTTTTTT. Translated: CASSKSGTNTGELFF.

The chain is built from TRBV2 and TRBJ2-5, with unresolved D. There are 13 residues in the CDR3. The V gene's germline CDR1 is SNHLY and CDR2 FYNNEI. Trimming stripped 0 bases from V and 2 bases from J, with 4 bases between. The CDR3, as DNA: TGTGCCAGCAGTGAAGCCTGGCAAGAGACCCAGTACTTC. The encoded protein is CASSEAWQETQYF.

The chain's CDR3 is CASSQDTGQGAWQPQHF. CDR3 DNA: TGCGCCAGCAGCCAAGACACAGGACAGGGGGCTTGGCAGCCCCAGCATTTT. The chain combines TRBV4-1 with TRBJ1-5; 11 bases align to TRBD1. The CDR3 loop spans 17 amino acids. Germline lookup yields CDR1 MGHRA and CDR2 YSYEKL. V was clipped by 0 bases and J by 7 bases; unmatched bases: 8.

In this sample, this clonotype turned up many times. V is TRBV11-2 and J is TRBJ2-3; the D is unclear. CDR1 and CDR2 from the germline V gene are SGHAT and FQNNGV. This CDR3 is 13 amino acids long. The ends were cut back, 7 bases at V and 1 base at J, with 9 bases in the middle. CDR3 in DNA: TGTGCCAGCACTTATGGGGGCACAGATACGCAGTATTTT. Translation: CASTYGGTDTQYF.

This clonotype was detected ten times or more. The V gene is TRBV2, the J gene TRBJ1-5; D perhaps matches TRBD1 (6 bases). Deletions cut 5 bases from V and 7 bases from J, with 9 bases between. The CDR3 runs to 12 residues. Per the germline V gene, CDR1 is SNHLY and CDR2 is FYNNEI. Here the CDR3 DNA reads TGTGCCAGCAGTCTACAGGGACAGCCCCAGCATTTT. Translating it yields CASSLQGQPQHF.

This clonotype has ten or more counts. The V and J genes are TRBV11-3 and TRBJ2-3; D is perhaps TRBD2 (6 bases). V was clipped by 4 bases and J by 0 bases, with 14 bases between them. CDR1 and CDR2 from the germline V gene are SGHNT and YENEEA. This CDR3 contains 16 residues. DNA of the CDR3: TGTGCCAGCAGCTGGAGGAGCGGGTCTAGCACAGATACGCAGTATTTT. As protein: CASSWRSGSSTDTQYF.

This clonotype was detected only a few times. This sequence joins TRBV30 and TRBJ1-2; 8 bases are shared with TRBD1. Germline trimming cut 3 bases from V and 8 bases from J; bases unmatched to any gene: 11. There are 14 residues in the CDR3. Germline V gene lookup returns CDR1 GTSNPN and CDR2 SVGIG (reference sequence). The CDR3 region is CAWRAGQGFRGYTF. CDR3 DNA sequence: TGTGCCTGGAGAGCCGGACAGGGCTTTAGGGGCTACACCTTC. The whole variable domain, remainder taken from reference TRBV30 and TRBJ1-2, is SQTIHQWPATLVQPVGSPLSLECTVEGTSNPNLYWYRQAAGRGLQLLFYSVGIGQISSEVPQNLSASRPQDRQFILSSKKLLLSDSGFYLCAWRAGQGFRGYTFGSGTRLTVV.

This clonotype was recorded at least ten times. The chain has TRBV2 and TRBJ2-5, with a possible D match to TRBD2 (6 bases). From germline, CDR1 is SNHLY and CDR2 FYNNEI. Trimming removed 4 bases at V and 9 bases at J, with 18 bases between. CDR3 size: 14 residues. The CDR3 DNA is TGTGCCAGCAGTGTTTTAAGGGCAGGCGGGGCCCAGTACTTC. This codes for CASSVLRAGGAQYF. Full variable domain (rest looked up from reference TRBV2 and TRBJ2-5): EPEVTQTPSHQVTQMGQEVILRCVPISNHLYFYWYRQILGQKVEFLVSFYNNEISEKSEIFDDQFSVERPDGSNFTLKIRSTKLEDSAMYFCASSVLRAGGAQYFGPGTRLLVL.

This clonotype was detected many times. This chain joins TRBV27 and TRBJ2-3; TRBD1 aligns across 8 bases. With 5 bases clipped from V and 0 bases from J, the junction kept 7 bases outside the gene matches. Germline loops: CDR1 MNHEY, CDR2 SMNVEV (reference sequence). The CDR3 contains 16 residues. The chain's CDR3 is CASSPPGQVSTDTQYF. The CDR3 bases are TGTGCCAGCAGTCCCCCGGGACAGGTTAGCACAGATACGCAGTATTTT.

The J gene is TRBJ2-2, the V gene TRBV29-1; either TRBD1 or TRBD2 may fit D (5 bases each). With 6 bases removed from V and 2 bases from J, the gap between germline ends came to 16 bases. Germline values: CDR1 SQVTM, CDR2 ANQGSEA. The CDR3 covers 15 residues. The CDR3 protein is CSVALGTANTGELFF. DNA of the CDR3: TGCAGCGTCGCCCTCGGGACGGCTAACACCGGGGAGCTGTTTTTT.